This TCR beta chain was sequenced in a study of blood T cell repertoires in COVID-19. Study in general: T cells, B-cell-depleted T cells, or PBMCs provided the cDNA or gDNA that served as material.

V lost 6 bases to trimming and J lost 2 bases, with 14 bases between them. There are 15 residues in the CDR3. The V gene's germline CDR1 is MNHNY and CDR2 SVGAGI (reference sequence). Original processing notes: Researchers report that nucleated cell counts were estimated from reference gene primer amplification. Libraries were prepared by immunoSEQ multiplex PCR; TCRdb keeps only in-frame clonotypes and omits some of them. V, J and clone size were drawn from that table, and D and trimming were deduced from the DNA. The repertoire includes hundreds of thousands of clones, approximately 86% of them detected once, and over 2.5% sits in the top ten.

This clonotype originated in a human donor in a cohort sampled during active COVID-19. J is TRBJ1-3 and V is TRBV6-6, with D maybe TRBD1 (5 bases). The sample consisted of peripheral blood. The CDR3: CASRAGYLTGNTIYF. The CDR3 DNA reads TGTGCCAGCAGGGCAGGGTATCTGACTGGAAACACCATATATTTT.